Below, 31 T cell receptor beta chains from the same sample are listed, as sequenced in a study of T cell repertoires in cytomegalovirus infection. TCRdb re-called the reads through MiXCR, storing one row per CDR3 protein. The profile shows a few hundred thousand distinct CDR3 sequences, 17% of them singletons. The sequenced material came from CD8+ T cells from PBMCs. The receptors were sampled from a human donor in good health (CMV status not recorded). Some clones in this sample may be carry-over from other donors' samples.

This clonotype has ten or more counts. This chain links TRBV7-9 with TRBJ1-4; a possible D gene is TRBD1 (5 bases). The germline CDR1 and CDR2 sequences are SEHNR and FQNEAQ (reference sequence). This CDR3 is built from 17 residues. V lost 0 bases to trimming and J lost 3 bases, with 14 bases between them. The CDR3, as DNA: TGTGCCAGCAGCTTAGCTGTGATCAGGGACCCTAATGAAAAACTGTTTTTT. Translation: CASSLAVIRDPNEKLFF.

This clonotype was detected a few times. The V gene is TRBV24-1, the J gene TRBJ2-1; 7 bases fit TRBD2. J was trimmed by 7 bases and V by 9 bases; bases with no gene match: 14. This CDR3 comprises 15 residues. Looked up from germline, CDR1 is KGHDR and CDR2 is SFDVKD. CDR3 sequence (DNA): TGTGCCACCCAGAAGACTAGCTCCCGGTATAATGAGCAGTTCTTC. This translates into CATQKTSSRYNEQFF.

This clonotype was seen a handful of times. The chain has TRBV6-2 or TRBV6-3 and TRBJ2-7; unclear D gene. The CDR3 is made up of 12 amino acids. Trimming took off 3 bases at V and 6 bases at J, with 9 bases between the two ends. Germline-derived CDR1 and CDR2 are MNHEY and SVGEGT. CDR3 amino acids: CASSYPGFEQYF. In nucleotides, the CDR3 is TGTGCCAGCAGTTATCCCGGATTCGAGCAGTACTTC.

This clonotype was seen a few times. A clone one base away is much larger, so this may be a read error. V gene TRBV7-9 combines with J gene TRBJ2-1; D is unresolved. Germline loops: CDR1 SEHNR, CDR2 FQNEAQ (reference sequence). The V and J ends lost 1 base and 6 bases respectively, with 7 bases between them. The CDR3 runs to 13 residues. The chain's CDR3 is CASSLGAPNEQFF. The CDR3 DNA sequence: TGTGCCAGCAGCTTAGGAGCTCCCAATGAGCAGTTCTTC.

This rearrangement joins TRBV6-1 to TRBJ1-1; 11 bases agree with TRBD1. The trim removed 6 bases at V and 5 bases at J, leaving 8 bases unmatched. CDR1 and CDR2 from the germline V gene are MNHNS and SASEGT. The length of the CDR3 is 15 residues. CDR3 nucleotide sequence: TGTGCCAGCAGCCGAGGGACAGGGGGAGAAACTGAAGCTTTCTTT. Amino acid sequence: CASSRGTGGETEAFF.

This clonotype occurred a few times. The chain uses TRBV29-1 and TRBJ2-1, with D unclear. The CDR3 runs to 15 residues. Germline CDR1 is SQVTM and CDR2 is ANQGSEA. V was trimmed by 4 bases and J by 9 bases, leaving 22 bases between them. DNA for the CDR3: TGCAGCGTTGCCCCGTTCGCTTACCTTCTGGGTGAGCAGTTCTTC. Residues: CSVAPFAYLLGEQFF.

This clonotype showed up just a few times. The CDR3 coding sequence is TGTGCCAGCAGCCCCACTCTTTACACCGGGGAGCTGTTTTTT. Residues: CASSPTLYTGELFF. The V gene is TRBV6-6, the J gene TRBJ2-2; D gene ambiguous. CDR1 MNHNY and CDR2 SVGAGI come from the germline V gene (reference sequence). V lost 6 bases, J lost 3 bases, and 11 bases lay in between. The CDR3 is made up of 14 amino acids.

At least ten counts were recorded for this clonotype. V usage is TRBV12-3 or TRBV12-4 and J usage is TRBJ2-7; D tentatively reads TRBD1 or TRBD2 (5 bases each). V was pared by 1 base and J by 4 bases, with 17 bases between. This CDR3 has 16 residues. CDR3 sequence: CASSLDPGTYPYEQYF. CDR3 nucleotide sequence: TGTGCCAGCAGTTTAGACCCCGGGACGTATCCATACGAGCAGTACTTC.

The chain joins TRBV7-6 to TRBJ1-3, with a weak D call TRBD1 (5 bases). Germline V CDR1 and CDR2: SGHVS, FNYEAQ. There are 15 residues in the CDR3. Trimming cost V 1 base and J 4 bases, with 11 bases left between them. The CDR3 region has the DNA TGTGCCAGCAGCTTAGGCCCGGGGCTCGGAAACACCATATATTTT. Its translation is CASSLGPGLGNTIYF.

The J gene is TRBJ1-4, the V gene TRBV27; D is unclear. CDR3 length: 14 amino acids. V dropped 6 bases and J dropped 4 bases, with 12 bases sitting between them. Per the germline V gene, CDR1 is MNHEY and CDR2 is SMNVEV (reference sequence). The CDR3, as DNA: TGTGCCAGCAGCCGGACCCTATTTAATGAAAAACTGTTTTTT. Its translation is CASSRTLFNEKLFF.

This clonotype was counted a few times. The rearrangement joins TRBV7-6 to TRBJ2-7, with a weak D call TRBD1 (7 bases). V lost 1 base, J lost 3 bases, and 16 bases lay in between. This CDR3 comprises 16 residues. In germline, CDR1 is SGHVS, CDR2 FNYEAQ. The CDR3 loop is CASSLGPGQGGYEQYF. DNA for the CDR3: TGTGCCAGCAGCTTAGGCCCTGGGCAGGGGGGCTACGAGCAGTACTTC.

This clonotype was seen more than once but under ten times. V usage is TRBV7-3 and J usage is TRBJ2-2, with D possibly matching TRBD2 (5 bases). The CDR3 sequence is 15 residues long. Trimming removed 3 bases from V and 0 bases from J, with 8 bases in between. Looked up from germline, CDR1 is SGHTA and CDR2 is FQGTGA. CDR3 in amino acids: CASSLLAANTGELFF. The CDR3 DNA reads as TGTGCCAGCAGCTTGCTAGCCGCGAACACCGGGGAGCTGTTTTTT.

The chain is built from TRBV5-4 and TRBJ2-5; 8 bases are shared with TRBD1. The CDR3 loop spans 15 amino acids. Germline CDR1 reads SGHNT; CDR2 reads YYREEE (reference sequence). V shed 3 bases and J 0 bases; nucleotides not matched to a gene: 4. As DNA, the CDR3 is TGTGCCAGCAGCTGGGGACAGGCGTACCAAGAGACCCAGTACTTC. Translating it yields CASSWGQAYQETQYF.

This clonotype has ten or more counts. The CDR3, as DNA: TGTGCCAGCAGCTCGCCCGGGAAACCCTCCTATAATTCACCCCTCCACTTT. It encodes CASSSPGKPSYNSPLHF. The chain has TRBV7-2 and TRBJ1-6; no clear D gene. Between the trimmed V and J ends, which lost 4 bases and 0 bases, there was a span of 13 bases. The CDR3 runs 17 residues. Germline values: CDR1 SGHTA, CDR2 FQGNSA.

There are a few counts of this clonotype. The V gene is TRBV23-1, the J gene TRBJ2-3; D might be TRBD1 (6 bases). TRBV23-1 is sorted into the ORF group, with uncertain function. The V gene lost 3 bases and the J gene lost 6 bases, with 22 bases spanning the gap. This CDR3 is 17 amino acids long. DNA of the CDR3: TGCGCCAGCAGTCACGAAGGAAACCGGACAGCCCAGGATACGCAGTATTTT. Its translation: CASSHEGNRTAQDTQYF.

This clonotype was counted at least ten times. The chain employs TRBV7-3 and TRBJ2-1, with D perhaps matching TRBD2 (5 bases). The V end was cut by 2 bases, the J end by 5 bases, with 16 bases between. Germline lookup yields CDR1 SGHTA and CDR2 FQGTGA. The CDR3 runs to 16 residues. Written as DNA, the CDR3 is TGTGCCAGCAGCTTATACAGCCTCGGGATCGACAATGAGCAGTTCTTC. It encodes CASSLYSLGIDNEQFF.

This clonotype occurred many times. This chain joins TRBV11-2 and TRBJ2-7; perhaps D is TRBD1 or TRBD2 (5 bases each). Per the germline V gene, CDR1 is SGHAT and CDR2 is FQNNGV. V was clipped by 5 bases and J by 4 bases, with 18 bases between them. This CDR3 has 15 amino acids. DNA for the CDR3: TGTGCCAGCAGCCTAGGGGTCGGGGTAAGGTACGAGCAGTACTTC. Translating gives CASSLGVGVRYEQYF.

The sample holds many counts of this clonotype. The chain couples TRBV7-9 to TRBJ2-1; 8 bases are a match to TRBD1. V gave up 4 bases and J gave up 0 bases; unmatched junction bases: 5. This CDR3 spans 16 amino acids. CDR1 is SEHNR, CDR2 FQNEAQ, per germline (reference sequence). The DNA of the CDR3 is TGTGCCAGCAGCTACCTCACAGGGGGCTCCTACAATGAGCAGTTCTTC. It codes for CASSYLTGGSYNEQFF.

At least ten counts were recorded for this clonotype. The chain combines TRBV7-9 with TRBJ1-2, with D perhaps matching TRBD1 (5 bases). Trimming removed 3 bases from V and 0 bases from J, with 14 bases in between. The CDR3 runs to 16 residues. From germline, CDR1 is SEHNR and CDR2 FQNEAQ (reference sequence). Written as DNA, the CDR3 is TGTGCCAGCAGCTTGGGCGGGGACGGAGCTAACTATGGCTACACCTTC. It encodes CASSLGGDGANYGYTF.

The table lists this clonotype with many counts. Here the CDR3 DNA reads TGTGCCAGCAGTGGGGGGGGCGCTATCTACGAGCAGTACTTC. Protein: CASSGGGAIYEQYF. V is TRBV12-3 or TRBV12-4 and J is TRBJ2-7; the D gene is possibly TRBD2 (7 bases). Deletions cut 5 bases from V and 3 bases from J, with 14 bases between. This CDR3 has 14 residues.

This clonotype was recorded at least ten times. The chain's CDR3 is CASSSRAGGTNEQFF. CDR3 DNA: TGTGCCAGCAGCTCCAGAGCGGGGGGGACTAATGAGCAGTTCTTC. This rearrangement joins TRBV7-6 to TRBJ2-1; 10 nucleotides line up with TRBD2. V trimming: 4 bases; J trimming: 7 bases; junction bases outside the gene matches: 7. CDR3 length equals 15 residues. Germline V gene lookup returns CDR1 SGHVS and CDR2 FNYEAQ. Full variable domain (rest looked up from reference TRBV7-6 and TRBJ2-1): GAGVSQSPRYKVTKRGQDVALRCDPISGHVSLYWYRQALGQGPEFLTYFNYEAQQDKSGLPNDRFSAERPEGSISTLTIQRTEQRDSAMYRCASSSRAGGTNEQFFGPGTRLTVL.

This clonotype has more than one count but fewer than ten. This chain uses TRBV11-2 with TRBJ2-7, with D maybe TRBD1 (5 bases). CDR1 is SGHAT, CDR2 FQNNGV, per germline. Deletions cut 5 bases from V and 1 base from J, with 15 bases between. This CDR3 has 15 amino acids. CDR3 protein: CASSAAQGRSYEQYF. CDR3 DNA: TGTGCCAGCAGCGCAGCCCAGGGCCGTTCCTACGAGCAGTACTTC.

This clonotype was counted a few times. This chain links TRBV29-1 with TRBJ2-7; D unclear. This CDR3 contains 11 residues. CDR1 and CDR2 from the germline V gene are SQVTM and ANQGSEA. Trimming took off 4 bases at V and 3 bases at J, with 7 bases between the two ends. In DNA form, the CDR3 reads TGCAGCGTTGTACGGAACTACGAGCAGTACTTC. It specifies CSVVRNYEQYF.

Ten or more counts support this clonotype. V usage is TRBV6-5 and J usage is TRBJ2-7; 7 bases map to TRBD2. The CDR3 totals 15 residues. Germline CDR1 MNHEY, CDR2 SVGAGI. V lost 5 bases and J lost 2; bases outside the gene matches: 9. CDR3 residues: CASSTTGEGAYEQYF. The CDR3 DNA reads as TGTGCCAGCAGTACCACCGGGGAGGGCGCCTACGAGCAGTACTTC.

This chain links TRBV19 with TRBJ2-7; TRBD2 might be the D (5 bases). The CDR3 is made up of 16 amino acids. V was cut by 1 base and J by 0 bases, with 13 bases left in between. The germline V gene has CDR1 LNHDA and CDR2 SQIVND (reference sequence). This chain's CDR3 is CASSIVSDRDSYEQYF. CDR3 bases: TGTGCCAGTAGTATAGTCTCCGATCGGGACTCCTACGAGCAGTACTTC.

In this sample, this clonotype turned up a few times. The gene calls are TRBV12-3 or TRBV12-4 and TRBJ2-1, with D possibly TRBD2 on 6 matching bases. CDR3 size: 11 residues. The V end lost 5 bases, the J end lost 11 bases, and 10 bases lay between the germline ends. The CDR3 bases are TGTGCCAGCAGTACCGGGACTCAGCAGTTCTTC. Its translation: CASSTGTQQFF.

The chain couples TRBV12-5 to TRBJ2-1; D call uncertain. The CDR3 totals 13 residues. Germline CDR1 is LGHNT and CDR2 is FRNRAP. V lost 8 bases to trimming and J lost 2 bases, with 10 bases between them. The CDR3 DNA sequence: TGTGCTAGTTCTTCTACAGCCTACAATGAGCAGTTCTTC. This encodes CASSSTAYNEQFF. Drawing the rest from reference TRBV12-5 and TRBJ2-1, the complete variable domain is DARVTQTPRHKVTEMGQEVTMRCQPILGHNTVFWYRQTMMQGLELLAYFRNRAPLDDSGMPKDRFSAEMPDATLATLKIQPSEPRDSAVYFCASSSTAYNEQFFGPGTRLTVL.

In its sample, this clonotype was seen a few times. This chain connects TRBV18 to TRBJ1-2; 10 positions agree with TRBD1. The CDR3 consists of 15 residues. V was pared by 5 bases and J by 3 bases, with 6 bases of the junction left unmatched. Germline values: CDR1 KGHSH, CDR2 LQKENI. CDR3 residues: CASSDRGRSDYGYTF. CDR3 in DNA: TGTGCCAGCTCAGACAGGGGGCGGTCGGACTATGGCTACACCTTC.

The chain employs TRBV11-2 and TRBJ2-7, with a possible D match to TRBD1 (6 bases). V lost 1 base to trimming and J lost 7 bases, with 17 bases between them. The germline V gene has CDR1 SGHAT and CDR2 FQNNGV. This CDR3 has 15 amino acids. CDR3 nucleotide sequence: TGTGCCAGCAGCTTAGCTTACAGGGCGCCTCTTGAGCAGTACTTC. Encoded protein: CASSLAYRAPLEQYF.

The rearrangement joins TRBV15 to TRBJ2-1; 7 nucleotides align to TRBD1. Germline lookup yields CDR1 LNHNV and CDR2 YYDKDF (reference sequence). This CDR3 has 15 amino acids. Unmatched junction bases numbered 10, after V lost 5 bases and J lost 6 bases. CDR3 region: CATSVDRADFNEQFF. The CDR3 DNA reads TGTGCCACCAGCGTTGACAGGGCTGATTTCAATGAGCAGTTCTTC.

The sample holds a few counts of this clonotype. This chain links TRBV7-3 with TRBJ2-3; perhaps TRBD2 as D (5 bases). V was shortened by 6 bases and J by 4 bases, with 14 bases between the two germline ends. The CDR3 has 14 residues. Germline values: CDR1 SGHTA, CDR2 FQGTGA. In DNA, the CDR3 is TGTGCCAGCAGTGAGCTGGGGAGCCCAGATACGCAGTATTTT. It specifies CASSELGSPDTQYF.